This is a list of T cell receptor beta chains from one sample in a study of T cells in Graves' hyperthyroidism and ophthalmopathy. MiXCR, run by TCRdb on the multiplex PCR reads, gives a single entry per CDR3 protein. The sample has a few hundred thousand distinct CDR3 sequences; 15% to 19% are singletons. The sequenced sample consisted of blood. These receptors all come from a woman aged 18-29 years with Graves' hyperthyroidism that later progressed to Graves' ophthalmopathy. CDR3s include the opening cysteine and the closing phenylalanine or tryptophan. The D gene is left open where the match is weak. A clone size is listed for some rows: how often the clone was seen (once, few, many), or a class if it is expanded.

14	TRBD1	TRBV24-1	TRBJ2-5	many	CATSDTDRSWTQYF	TGTGCCACCAGTGACACGGACAGGTCGTGGACCCAGTACTTC
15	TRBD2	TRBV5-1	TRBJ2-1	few	CASSWPSGTQDEQFF	TGCGCCAGCAGCTGGCCTAGCGGGACCCAGGATGAGCAGTTCTTC
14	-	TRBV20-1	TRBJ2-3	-	CSARDFDYTDTQYF	TGCAGTGCTAGGGACTTCGACTACACAGATACGCAGTATTTT
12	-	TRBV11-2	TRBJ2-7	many	CASRQDSYEQYF	TGTGCCAGCAGGCAGGACAGCTACGAGCAGTACTTC
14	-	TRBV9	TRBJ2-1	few	CASSVGSPYNEQFF	TGTGCCAGCAGCGTCGGGAGCCCCTACAATGAGCAGTTCTTC
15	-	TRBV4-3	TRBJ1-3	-	CASSHPGLGENTIYF	TGCGCCAGCAGCCATCCCGGCCTGGGGGAAAACACCATATATTTT
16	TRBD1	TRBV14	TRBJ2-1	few	CASSYKAGTALSEQFF	TGTGCCAGCAGCTATAAAGCCGGGACAGCTCTGAGTGAGCAGTTCTTC
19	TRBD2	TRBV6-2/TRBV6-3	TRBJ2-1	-	CASSYLGLAGGGIFGEQFF	TGTGCCAGCAGTTATCTGGGACTAGCGGGAGGGGGAATATTCGGTGAGCAGTTCTTC
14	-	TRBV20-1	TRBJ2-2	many	CSARQGGNTGELFF	TGCAGTGCTAGACAGGGCGGGAACACCGGGGAGCTGTTTTTT
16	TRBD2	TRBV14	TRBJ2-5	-	CASSQPGTSWRETQYF	TGTGCCAGCAGCCAACCCGGGACTAGTTGGAGGGAGACCCAGTACTTC
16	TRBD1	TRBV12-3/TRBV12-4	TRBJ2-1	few	CASRPGQRSSYNEQFF	TGTGCCAGCAGACCGGGACAGCGGAGCTCCTACAATGAGCAGTTCTTC
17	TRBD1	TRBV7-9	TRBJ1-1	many	CASSLELRGLTYTEAFF	TGTGCCAGCAGCTTAGAATTAAGGGGGCTGACGTACACTGAAGCTTTCTTT
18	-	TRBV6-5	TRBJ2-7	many	CASSYTPTGTDNSYEQYF	TGTGCCAGCAGTTACACCCCCACCGGGACGGATAATTCCTACGAGCAGTACTTC
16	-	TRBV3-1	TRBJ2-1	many	CASSPPDSGWGNEQFF	TGTGCCAGCAGCCCACCCGATAGCGGATGGGGGAATGAGCAGTTCTTC
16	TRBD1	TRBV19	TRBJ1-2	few	CASRPGQLRLYYGYTF	TGTGCCAGTAGACCGGGACAGCTCCGCCTTTACTATGGCTACACCTTC
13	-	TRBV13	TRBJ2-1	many	CASSLGLLNEQFF	TGTGCCAGCAGCTTAGGGCTGCTCAATGAGCAGTTCTTC
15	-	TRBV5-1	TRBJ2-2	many	CASSFRAGNTGELFF	TGCGCCAGCAGCTTCAGGGCAGGGAACACCGGGGAGCTGTTTTTT
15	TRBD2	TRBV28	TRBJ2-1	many	CASNSGGSSYNEQFF	TGTGCCAGCAATAGCGGGGGTAGCTCCTACAATGAGCAGTTCTTC
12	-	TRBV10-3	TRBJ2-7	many	CATRDPPSEQYF	TGTGCCACCAGGGACCCACCCTCCGAGCAGTACTTC
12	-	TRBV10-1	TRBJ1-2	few	CASRSTRTGYTF	TGCGCCAGCAGAAGTACCAGGACGGGCTACACCTTC
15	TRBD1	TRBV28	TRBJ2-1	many	CASSLPTGGTYEQFF	TGTGCCAGCAGTTTACCTACAGGGGGCACGTATGAGCAGTTCTTC
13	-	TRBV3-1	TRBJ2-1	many	CASSQDSQGKQFF	TGTGCCAGCAGCCAAGACTCGCAGGGGAAGCAGTTCTTC
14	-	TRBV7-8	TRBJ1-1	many	CASSLRDEPHEAFF	TGTGCCAGCAGCTTAAGGGACGAGCCGCATGAAGCTTTCTTT
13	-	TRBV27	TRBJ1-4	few	CASTPGPGEKLFF	TGTGCCAGCACCCCGGGGCCGGGCGAAAAACTGTTTTTT
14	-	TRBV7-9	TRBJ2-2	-	CASSPRSNTGELFF	TGTGCCAGCAGCCCCCGTTCGAACACCGGGGAGCTGTTTTTT
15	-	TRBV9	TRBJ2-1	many	CASSVGASSYNEQFF	TGCGCCAGCAGCGTTGGGGCATCCTCCTACAATGAGCAGTTCTTC
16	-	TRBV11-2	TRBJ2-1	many	CASSLVAGSSYNEQFF	TGTGCCAGCAGCTTGGTGGCGGGAAGCTCCTACAATGAGCAGTTCTTC
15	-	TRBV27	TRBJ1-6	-	CASSSGPEINSPLRF	TGTGCCAGCAGTTCGGGACCGGAAATCAATTCACCCCTCCGCTTT
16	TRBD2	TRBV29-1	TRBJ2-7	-	CSVEPGLAGGTYEQYF	TGCAGCGTGGAACCGGGACTAGCGGGAGGAACCTACGAGCAGTACTTC
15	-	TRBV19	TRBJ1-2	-	CASSGSRRPNYGYTF	TGTGCCAGTAGTGGAAGCAGGCGCCCTAACTATGGCTACACCTTC
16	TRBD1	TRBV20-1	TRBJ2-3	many	CSAVTKGQGITDTQYF	TGCAGTGCTGTGACTAAGGGACAGGGGATCACAGATACGCAGTATTTT
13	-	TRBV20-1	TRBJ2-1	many	CSARDLGYNEQFF	TGCAGTGCTAGAGATCTGGGTTACAATGAGCAGTTCTTC
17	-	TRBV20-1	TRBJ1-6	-	CSARTSGDFSYNSPLHF	TGCAGTGCCCGTACTAGCGGAGATTTCTCCTATAATTCACCCCTCCACTTT
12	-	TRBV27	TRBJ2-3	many	CASREYTDTQYF	TGTGCCAGCAGGGAATACACAGATACGCAGTATTTT
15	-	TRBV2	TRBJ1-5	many	CASSESVAIYQPQHF	TGTGCCAGCAGTGAGTCAGTCGCAATATATCAGCCCCAGCATTTT
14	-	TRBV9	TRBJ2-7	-	CASSLREWVHEQYF	TGTGCCAGTAGCCTTCGGGAGTGGGTCCACGAGCAGTACTTC
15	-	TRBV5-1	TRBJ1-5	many	CASSLGGYSNQPQHF	TGCGCCAGCAGCTTAGGGGGTTATAGCAATCAGCCCCAGCATTTT
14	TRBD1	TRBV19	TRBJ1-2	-	CASTPWTGFDGYTF	TGTGCCAGTACCCCCTGGACAGGGTTTGATGGCTACACCTTC
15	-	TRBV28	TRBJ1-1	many	CASSSDRRVNTEAFF	TGTGCCAGCAGTTCCGACAGGAGGGTGAACACTGAAGCTTTCTTT
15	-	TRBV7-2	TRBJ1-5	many	CASSPVGGTDQPQHF	TGTGCCAGCAGCCCAGTGGGGGGCACGGATCAGCCCCAGCATTTT
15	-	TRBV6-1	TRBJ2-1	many	CASSTGLSGNNEQFF	TGTGCCAGCAGTACGGGACTTTCTGGCAACAATGAGCAGTTCTTC
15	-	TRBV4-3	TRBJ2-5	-	CASSQGRGPQETQYF	TGCGCCAGCAGCCAAGGCCGGGGGCCGCAAGAGACCCAGTACTTC
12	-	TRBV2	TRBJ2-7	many	CASETLRDEQYF	TGTGCCAGCGAGACCCTAAGGGACGAGCAGTACTTC
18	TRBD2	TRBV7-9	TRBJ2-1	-	CASSERAGEGEKNNEQFF	TGTGCCAGCAGCGAGAGAGCGGGAGAGGGTGAAAAGAACAATGAGCAGTTCTTC